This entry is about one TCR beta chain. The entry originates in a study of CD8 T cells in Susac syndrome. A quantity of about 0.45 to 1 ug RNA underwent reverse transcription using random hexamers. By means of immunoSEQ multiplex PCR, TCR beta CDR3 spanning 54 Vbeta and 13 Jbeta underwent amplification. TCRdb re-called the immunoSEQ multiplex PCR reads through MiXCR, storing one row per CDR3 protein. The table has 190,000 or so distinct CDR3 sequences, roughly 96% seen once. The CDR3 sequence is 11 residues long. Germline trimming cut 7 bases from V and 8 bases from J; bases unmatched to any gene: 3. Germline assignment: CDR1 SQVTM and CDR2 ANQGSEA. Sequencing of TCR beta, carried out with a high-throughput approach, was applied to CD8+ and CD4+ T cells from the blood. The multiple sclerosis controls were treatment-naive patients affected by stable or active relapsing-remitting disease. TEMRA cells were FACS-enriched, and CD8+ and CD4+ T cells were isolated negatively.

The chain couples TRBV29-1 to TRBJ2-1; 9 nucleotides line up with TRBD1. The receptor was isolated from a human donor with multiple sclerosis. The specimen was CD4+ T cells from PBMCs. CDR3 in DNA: TGCAGCGGGGGACAGGGTCATGAGCAGTTCTTC. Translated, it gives CSGGQGHEQFF.